These 21 T cell receptor beta chains share one sample of origin, sequenced in a study of T cell responses to AZD1222 COVID-19 vaccine (dated by TCRdb to the early 2020s). To prepare the library, the immunoSEQ multiplex PCR assay was applied. The table comes from immuneACCESS by way of TCRdb, which keeps in-frame sequences with V and J called. Part of the clones is missing from these tables; in studies checked, under half for an unresolved V gene and the rest for unknown reasons. The sample contains roughly 140,000 clones, approximately 94% of them found a single time. 1.5% to 2% of the sample is in the top ten clones. In the paper's terms, the time point label means: baseline before first vaccination. The sample consisted of peripheral blood, taken on day 0 of AZD1222 vaccination. The receptors stem from an adult in good health.

This sequence joins TRBV25-1 and TRBJ1-2; TRBD1 might be the D (6 bases). Germline values: CDR1 MGHDK, CDR2 SYGVNS. The V and J ends lost 2 bases and 1 base respectively, with 14 bases between them. This CDR3 contains 16 residues. In DNA form, the CDR3 reads TGTGCCAGCAGTGAAACGTCAGGGGATAGTAACTATGGCTACACCTTC. Amino acid sequence: CASSETSGDSNYGYTF.

Only a few counts were recorded for this clone. The gene calls are TRBV15 and TRBJ2-3, with a tentative D call TRBD2 (5 bases). Germline lookup yields CDR1 LNHNV and CDR2 YYDKDF (reference sequence). The CDR3 runs to 14 residues. V was clipped by 5 bases and J by 0 bases, with 9 bases between them. CDR3 region: CATSGGRSTDTQYF. DNA for the CDR3: TGTGCCACCAGCGGTGGGAGAAGCACAGATACGCAGTATTTT.

The CDR3 spells CASSEARGYEQYF. CDR3 sequence (DNA): TGTGCCAGCAGTGAAGCGAGGGGCTACGAGCAGTACTTC. The genes are TRBV6-1 and TRBJ2-7, with D perhaps matching TRBD1 or TRBD2 (5 bases each). Trimming shortened V by 0 bases and J by 3 bases, and 6 bases separated the two germline ends. CDR1 MNHNS and CDR2 SASEGT come from the germline V gene. This CDR3 region has 13 residues.

The rearrangement links TRBV10-2 to TRBJ2-5, with 7 bases matching TRBD1. V lost 3 bases and J lost 2; bases outside the gene matches: 9. The CDR3 loop spans 16 amino acids. Germline V gives CDR1 WSHSY, CDR2 SAAADI. CDR3 protein: CASSDRQGSRQETQYF. The CDR3 coding sequence is TGCGCCAGCAGTGATAGACAGGGCTCGCGGCAAGAGACCCAGTACTTC.

The chain has TRBV20-1 and TRBJ2-3; D unclear. Between the trimmed V and J ends, which lost 3 bases and 6 bases, there was a span of 4 bases. The CDR3 is 10 amino acids. The V gene's germline CDR1 is DFQATT and CDR2 SNEGSKA (reference sequence). The CDR3 here is CSASGDTQYF. The CDR3 DNA sequence: TGCAGTGCTAGCGGGGATACGCAGTATTTT.

The J gene is TRBJ1-5, the V gene TRBV2, with 7 bases aligning to TRBD1. After removal of 6 bases from V and 5 bases from J, the junction contained 13 bases not matched to a gene. This CDR3 spans 16 amino acids. CDR1 SNHLY and CDR2 FYNNEI come from the germline V gene. CDR3 sequence (DNA): TGTGCCAGCAGCGTCGACAGGGCGGGGGGGTATCAGCCCCAGCATTTT. It yields the protein CASSVDRAGGYQPQHF.

This chain connects TRBV2 to TRBJ1-5; a possible D gene is TRBD1 (6 bases). CDR1 SNHLY and CDR2 FYNNEI come from the germline V gene. The CDR3 is made up of 14 amino acids. V lost 4 bases, J lost 11 bases, and 18 bases lay in between. This chain's CDR3 is CASSVRQDARAQHF. The DNA of the CDR3 is TGTGCCAGCAGTGTCAGACAGGACGCTAGGGCCCAGCATTTT.

The gene calls are TRBV7-6 and TRBJ1-6; D possibly corresponds to TRBD1 (6 bases). Trimming left V 5 bases short and J 6 bases short, with 14 bases between. This CDR3 has 15 amino acids. Germline V lookup: CDR1 SGHVS, CDR2 FNYEAQ. CDR3: CASSLQGHGNSPLHF. The CDR3, as DNA: TGTGCCAGCAGCCTCCAGGGACATGGTAATTCACCCCTCCACTTT.

The CDR3 coding sequence is TGTGCCAGCAGCCAAGATTTGGGGGGGGGCCTAAATGAGCAGTTCTTC. Translated: CASSQDLGGGLNEQFF. The rearrangement uses TRBV4-2 and TRBJ2-1; TRBD2 might be the D (7 bases). This CDR3 is built from 16 residues. Trimming removed 0 bases at V and 7 bases at J, with 16 bases between. Per the germline V gene, CDR1 is LGHNA and CDR2 is YNFKEQ.

The J gene is TRBJ1-1, the V gene TRBV29-1; the D gene is possibly TRBD1 (6 bases). V lost 8 bases to trimming and J lost 4 bases, with 29 bases between them. Germline V gene data show CDR1 as SQVTM and CDR2 as ANQGSEA. This CDR3 spans 17 amino acids. CDR3 nucleotides: TGCAGCCCATCTGGGGCCACAGGGAGGATTTGGAGCACTGAAGCTTTCTTT. The encoded protein is CSPSGATGRIWSTEAFF.

The gene calls are TRBV6-5 and TRBJ1-2; 10 bases map to TRBD1. Trimming took 5 bases from V and 7 from J; bases not matched to a gene: 7. CDR1 MNHEY and CDR2 SVGAGI come from the germline V gene. The CDR3 is 14 residues long. CDR3 in amino acids: CASSLTGGGFGYTF. As DNA, the CDR3 is TGTGCCAGCAGTCTGACAGGGGGCGGTTTTGGCTACACCTTC.

The V and J genes are TRBV3-1 (or the pseudogene TRBV3-2) and TRBJ2-3; the D is unclear. Germline V gene lookup returns CDR1 LGHDT and CDR2 YNNKEL (reference sequence). V shed 1 base and J shed 2 bases, with 10 bases lying between them. The CDR3 loop spans 15 amino acids. CDR3: CASSQAGLFTDTQYF. Here the CDR3 DNA reads TGTGCCAGCAGCCAAGCCGGTCTATTCACAGATACGCAGTATTTT.

The chain employs TRBV27 and TRBJ2-1; D remains ambiguous. V dropped 4 bases and J dropped 5 bases, with 12 bases sitting between them. CDR1 and CDR2 from the germline V gene are MNHEY and SMNVEV (reference sequence). The CDR3 spans 14 residues. CDR3 DNA: TGTGCCAGCAGTTCGTCCGGGCTTGACAATGAGCAGTTCTTC. It is translated as CASSSSGLDNEQFF.

This clone was seen once. The chain employs TRBV11-2 and TRBJ2-2; tentatively, D is TRBD2 (5 bases). Deletions cut 5 bases from V and 4 bases from J, with 20 bases between. Per germline, CDR1 SGHAT and CDR2 FQNNGV. The CDR3 consists of 17 residues. Written as DNA, the CDR3 is TGTGCCAGCAGCGTTGGCCCGGAGGCCCTAAGCACCGGGGAGCTGTTTTTT. Protein sequence: CASSVGPEALSTGELFF.

This clone was detected only once. The chain recombines TRBV6-4 with TRBJ1-5, with D hard to call. Looked up from germline, CDR1 is MRHNA and CDR2 is SNTAGT. The CDR3 extends over 15 amino acids. The germline V and J ends were trimmed by 0 bases and 0 bases, with 6 bases remaining between them. In DNA form, the CDR3 reads TGTGCCAGCAGTGACTCACCCGATAGCAATCAGCCCCAGCATTTT. This translates into CASSDSPDSNQPQHF.

The chain joins TRBV6-5 to TRBJ1-3; D remains ambiguous. This CDR3 is 14 amino acids long. Germline-derived CDR1 and CDR2 are MNHEY and SVGAGI. The V end lost 8 bases, the J end lost 0 bases, and 11 bases lay between the germline ends. CDR3 nucleotides: TGTGCCAGCGCCTCCGGCTTCTCTGGAAACACCATATATTTT. Translating gives CASASGFSGNTIYF.

The V gene is TRBV5-1, the J gene TRBJ1-2, with 7 bases lining up with TRBD1. The CDR3 contains 12 residues. CDR1 and CDR2 (germline): SGHRS, YFSETQ. V lost 4 bases, J lost 5 bases, and 2 bases stayed unmatched. The CDR3, as DNA: TGCGCCAGCAGCACGGGACAGTATGGCTACACCTTC. This encodes CASSTGQYGYTF.

This rearrangement joins TRBV28 to TRBJ1-2; 10 bases align to TRBD1. CDR3 length equals 15 residues. The trim removed 5 bases at V and 9 bases at J, leaving 12 bases unmatched. Germline loops: CDR1 MDHEN, CDR2 SYDVKM. CDR3 sequence reads: CASSKASGQGKSYTF. DNA for the CDR3: TGTGCCAGCAGTAAAGCATCGGGACAGGGGAAAAGCTACACCTTC.

The chain uses TRBV5-6 and TRBJ1-3; the D is unclear. Trimming removed 5 bases at V and 1 base at J, with 16 bases between. The CDR3 spans 16 residues. CDR1 and CDR2 from the germline V gene are SGHDT and YYEEEE. The CDR3 sequence is CASRFRGSSSGNTIYF. CDR3 nucleotide sequence: TGTGCCAGCAGGTTTCGCGGGAGCAGTTCTGGAAACACCATATATTTT.

V and J are TRBV14 and TRBJ2-1; 8 bases fit TRBD1. Unmatched junction bases numbered 8, after V lost 4 bases and J lost 9 bases. The CDR3 has 14 residues. Germline values: CDR1 SGHDN, CDR2 FVKESK. CDR3 nucleotides: TGTGCCAGCAGCCGACAGGGGTCCGTGGGTGAGCAGTTCTTC. Translating gives CASSRQGSVGEQFF.

The chain has TRBV29-1 and TRBJ2-5, with a possible D match to TRBD2 (6 bases). V was clipped by 7 bases and J by 5 bases, with 17 bases between them. The CDR3 sequence is 13 residues long. CDR1 and CDR2 (germline): SQVTM, ANQGSEA. As DNA, the CDR3 is TGCAGCGCCCAGAGAGGACTAATTGAGACCCAGTACTTC. Its protein product is CSAQRGLIETQYF.